This T cell receptor beta chain was captured in a study of identifying expanded T cells in peripheral blood. This clone occurred a few times. Its antigen remains unidentified. TCRdb keeps only in-frame clones here, not all; method: immunoSEQ multiplex PCR. The data contain about 81,000 clones, 84% of them singletons. Findings and limits, study-wide: Technical replicates showed about 1.1 changed clones; roughly two weeks roughly 16; four weeks 19. Two-week clone count variance significantly increased as total template count grew.

The sequence came from a person aged 18 to 70 in good health. Specimen: blood.

CDR3: CASSKTGKGDWEQYF. DNA of the CDR3: TGTGCCAGTAGTAAGACAGGGAAGGGGGATTGGGAGCAGTACTTC. The gene calls are TRBV19 and TRBJ2-7, with 7 bases identical to TRBD1. V was pared by 4 bases and J by 7 bases, with 13 bases of the junction left unmatched. CDR1 and CDR2 from the germline V gene are LNHDA and SQIVND (reference sequence). The CDR3 contains 15 residues.